This is a list of T cell receptor beta chains from one sample in a study of PD-1 blockade in classical Hodgkin lymphoma. Method: immunoSEQ multiplex PCR; TCRdb's copy keeps in-frame clones and lacks some. The sample shows around 31,000 clones, approximately 85% of them seen only once. The sequenced sample was CD4+ T cells from blood, obtained at baseline. The receptor source for this set is a human donor with classical Hodgkin lymphoma. The CDR3 runs from the conserved cysteine through the conserved F or W. The D gene is left open where the match is weak. Clone sizes are given selectively: once, few, many, or a class where the clone is expanded.

j_call,v_call,clone_size,cdr3_length,d_call,cdr3_aa,cdr3_nt
TRBJ2-5,TRBV21-1,NA,18,NA,CASSAPYWTGEPKETQYF,TGTGCCAGCAGCGCCCCTTATTGGACAGGAGAACCGAAAGAGACCCAGTACTTC
TRBJ2-1,TRBV10-3,NA,15,NA,CAISEVGALRNEQFF,TGTGCCATCAGTGAGGTCGGGGCCTTACGGAATGAGCAGTTCTTC
TRBJ2-1,TRBV4-2,NA,15,TRBD2,CASSLLLAGLGEQFF,TGTGCCAGCAGCCTTCTACTAGCGGGACTCGGTGAGCAGTTCTTC
TRBJ2-1,TRBV28,NA,17,TRBD2,CASSPGGFGVRYNEQFF,TGTGCCAGCAGTCCCGGGGGGTTTGGCGTACGTTACAATGAGCAGTTCTTC
TRBJ1-2,TRBV6-6,NA,16,TRBD1,CASSLERGRSYYGYTF,TGTGCCAGCTCCCTCGAGAGGGGGCGATCGTACTATGGCTACACCTTC
TRBJ1-5,TRBV29-1,NA,13,NA,CSVADSGLGPQHF,TGCAGCGTCGCGGACAGTGGGTTGGGGCCCCAGCATTTT
TRBJ2-7,TRBV28,NA,15,TRBD1,CASSRYGTGRLGQYF,TGTGCCAGCAGCCGATACGGGACAGGCCGCCTCGGGCAGTACTTC
TRBJ2-7,TRBV29-1,NA,10,NA,CSVAEGKQYF,TGCAGCGTGGCAGAGGGTAAGCAGTACTTC
TRBJ2-5,TRBV9,NA,13,NA,CASSGGLQETQYF,TGTGCCAGCAGCGGGGGACTCCAAGAGACCCAGTACTTC
TRBJ2-7,TRBV11-3,once,14,TRBD2,CASSLGLAGGEQYF,TGTGCCAGCAGCTTGGGACTAGCGGGAGGCGAGCAGTACTTC
TRBJ2-4,TRBV27,NA,16,NA,CASSPGADGRGNIQYF,TGTGCCAGCAGTCCAGGGGCGGATGGGAGGGGAAACATTCAGTACTTC
TRBJ2-3,TRBV4-2,NA,15,NA,CASSHYGGDTDTQYF,TGTGCCAGCAGCCATTACGGGGGAGACACAGATACGCAGTATTTT
TRBJ2-7,TRBV28,NA,15,TRBD1,CASSSPGTGAHEQYF,TGTGCCAGCAGTTCCCCCGGGACAGGGGCCCACGAGCAGTACTTC
TRBJ1-2,TRBV7-9,once,14,NA,CASSELLEGGGYTF,TGTGCCAGCAGCGAACTTCTGGAAGGGGGTGGCTACACCTTC
TRBJ1-5,TRBV19,few,15,NA,CASSIVGRDNQPQHF,TGTGCCAGTAGTATAGTTGGCAGGGACAATCAGCCCCAGCATTTT
TRBJ1-5,TRBV30,NA,15,NA,CAWSHGGGRNQPQHF,TGTGCCTGGAGTCACGGGGGGGGGCGAAATCAGCCCCAGCATTTT
TRBJ2-7,TRBV18,few,14,NA,CASSGVETKGEQYF,TGTGCCAGCTCGGGGGTGGAGACGAAGGGCGAGCAGTACTTC
TRBJ2-3,TRBV28,once,16,TRBD2,CASREGLAGGENTQYF,TGTGCCAGCAGGGAAGGACTAGCGGGAGGGGAAAATACGCAGTATTTT
TRBJ1-1,TRBV27,NA,16,TRBD1,CASSLGQGARGTEAFF,TGTGCCAGCAGTTTGGGACAGGGGGCGCGAGGAACTGAAGCTTTCTTT
TRBJ1-2,TRBV6-5,NA,13,NA,CASIAVGDKGYTF,TGTGCCAGCATCGCGGTCGGGGATAAGGGCTACACCTTC
TRBJ2-5,TRBV11-2,NA,17,TRBD1,CASSSPLRQGAGETQYF,TGTGCCAGCAGCTCCCCCCTCCGGCAGGGGGCGGGGGAGACCCAGTACTTC
TRBJ2-7,TRBV4-2,once,16,NA,CASSQDNTLRPREQYF,TGTGCCAGCAGCCAAGATAACACTCTTAGGCCTCGGGAGCAGTACTTC
TRBJ1-4,TRBV6-1,NA,18,TRBD1,CASSERDRGFATNEKLFF,TGTGCCAGCAGTGAACGGGACAGGGGGTTCGCAACTAATGAAAAACTGTTTTTT
TRBJ2-7,TRBV28,NA,14,NA,CASSLPSLGPGQYF,TGTGCCAGCAGTTTACCTAGCCTGGGACCTGGGCAGTACTTC
TRBJ1-3,TRBV28,NA,15,TRBD1,CASIPHGTDGNTIYF,TGTGCCAGCATTCCCCACGGGACAGATGGAAACACCATATATTTT
TRBJ2-7,TRBV5-1,NA,15,NA,CASSRTREVAYEQYF,TGCGCCAGCAGCCGGACCCGAGAAGTCGCCTACGAGCAGTACTTC
TRBJ2-7,TRBV7-8,few,13,NA,CASSYQGSYEQYF,TGTGCCAGCAGTTACCAGGGGTCCTACGAGCAGTACTTC
TRBJ1-2,TRBV2,few,13,TRBD1,CATDGRGQDGYTF,TGTGCCACCGATGGCAGGGGACAGGATGGCTACACCTTC
TRBJ1-5,TRBV19,large,13,NA,CASSLQSNQPQHF,TGTGCCAGTAGCCTTCAAAGCAATCAGCCCCAGCATTTT
TRBJ2-5,TRBV4-1,NA,19,TRBD2,CASSQDPPSGSGVGETQYF,TGCGCCAGCAGCCAAGATCCCCCTAGCGGGAGTGGGGTGGGAGAGACCCAGTACTTC
TRBJ1-3,TRBV7-6,NA,12,NA,CASSSQGNTIYF,TGTGCCAGCAGCTCCCAGGGAAACACCATATATTTT
TRBJ2-1,TRBV2,NA,14,NA,CASRISGIYNEQFF,TGTGCCAGCAGGATTTCAGGAATCTACAATGAGCAGTTCTTC
TRBJ1-1,TRBV10-3,NA,15,NA,CAISGEGGRNTEAFF,TGTGCCATCAGTGGAGAGGGGGGGAGGAACACTGAAGCTTTCTTT
TRBJ2-6,TRBV6-5,NA,15,NA,CASTRTRSGANVLTF,TGTGCCAGCACCCGAACAAGGTCTGGGGCCAACGTCCTGACTTTC
TRBJ1-4,TRBV7-8,few,16,TRBD1,CASSLGQLATNEKLFF,TGTGCCAGCAGCTTGGGACAGCTTGCAACTAATGAAAAACTGTTTTTT
TRBJ2-5,TRBV7-7,NA,13,NA,CASSSPGSETQYF,TGTGCCAGCAGCTCCCCAGGGTCAGAGACCCAGTACTTC